This entry concerns a single T cell receptor beta chain. What antigen it recognizes has not been identified. Base-call qualities are not available, and no considerably larger clone is one nucleotide away. In Seattle, one collaborating source enrolled patients while the infection was active and tracked those patients longitudinally over the course of disease. The collaborating institutions used their own protocols to collect whole blood in K2EDTA tubes. For TCRbeta analysis, collaborators shipped samples in one of three forms: frozen whole blood, isolated PBMCs, or DNA extracted from either of those sample types. The source of the sample is a study of blood T cell repertoires in COVID-19 (TCRdb year 2020). Background for the entire study: Samples covering the acute and convalescent phases of COVID-19 were provided by collaborators in the United States, Italy and Spain. The prospective study material was composed of cDNA or gDNA derived from T cells, B-cell-depleted T cells, or PBMCs. Deeply sampled blood TCRbeta repertoires from subjects exposed to, actively infected with, or recovered from COVID-19 were included in the dataset. The repertoires were released in a freely available public database meant as a resource for research on the immune response to SARS-CoV-2. The samples were drawn from the first 160 participants of the ongoing ImmuneRACE study and from about 1,200 subjects provided by 6 global collaborators. A de-identified subject ID, COVID-19 status, age in years and sex were almost always included in the sample metadata. Where available, HLA class I and class II types were obtained from metadata supplied by the sample provider rather than from assay-based typing.

On the study overall, not on this receptor specifically: The amount of clinical and demographic metadata varied by source and participant and was provided uncurated.

TCRbeta CDR3 regions were amplified from genomic DNA using the immunoSEQ Assay, a bias-controlled multiplex PCR. The source study handled its data this way. The number of nucleated cells in each sample was estimated by amplification of reference gene primers within the assay. To quantify the absolute abundance of each unique TCRbeta CDR3 rearrangement, sequence reads were collapsed and filtered. For each sample, productive Simpson clonality was calculated by taking the square root of Simpson's diversity index across productive rearrangements. The clones in this table, taken by TCRdb from immuneACCESS, are in-frame only. Not every clone is retained; where verified, under half of the shortfall comes from an unresolved V gene, and the cause of the rest is unknown. Clone size and V and J calls were adopted from that table, with D and trimming inferred from the DNA. Counted in this sample were 95,000 to 150,000 clones; around 74% of them appeared once. Around 6.2% of the sample belongs to the ten largest clones.

The sequenced sample consisted of peripheral blood. The sequence derives from an elderly man with COVID-19, enrolled during active disease.

The CDR3: CASSVEGQGEETQYF. The DNA sequence is given as TGTGCCAGCAGCGTAGAGGGACAGGGCGAAGAGACCCAGTACTTC. Recombination joined TRBV9 with TRBJ2-5; the junction holds 9 bases that match TRBD1. V and J are trimmed by 0 bases and 3 bases, and the gene matches miss 3 bases of the junction. Via the germline V gene, CDR1 is SGDLS and CDR2 YYNGEE. The cysteine opens and the phenylalanine closes a CDR3 of 15 amino acids. The only DNA kept is the CDR3, 45 bases in frame from the first base.